A single sample gave rise to the 5 T cell receptor beta chains below, sequenced in a study of cytomegalovirus exposure and HLA in healthy donors. This table comes from immunoSEQ multiplex PCR, and its TCRdb copy is limited to in-frame clones, with some not included. The table lists some 290,000 clones, approximately 88% of them singletons. Material: PBMCs. These receptors were obtained from a man aged 25 to 40 in good health and CMV-seronegative.

The V gene is TRBV19, the J gene TRBJ2-7, with 9 bases that match TRBD1. Germline trimming cut 1 base from V and 3 bases from J; bases unmatched to any gene: 4. Germline V lookup: CDR1 LNHDA, CDR2 SQIVND (reference sequence). The CDR3 has 15 amino acids. The DNA of the CDR3 is TGTGCCAGTAGTATAGTTGGGACAGGGAACTACGAGCAGTACTTC. Encoded protein: CASSIVGTGNYEQYF.

Comment on this clone: Other nucleotide sequences from this sample produce the same CDR3. CDR3 in amino acids: CASSVDSGPYNEQFF. CDR3 DNA: TGTGCCAGCAGCGTAGATAGCGGGCCCTACAATGAGCAGTTCTTC. This rearrangement joins TRBV9 to TRBJ2-1; 7 positions match TRBD2. The V segment lost 0 bases and the J segment 2 bases; nucleotides outside the gene matches: 2. CDR1 is SGDLS and CDR2 is YYNGEE in the germline V gene. The CDR3 extends over 15 amino acids.

This chain connects TRBV4-1 to TRBJ2-3; 11 bases map to TRBD2. V shed 7 bases, J shed 0 bases, and the junction held 9 bases outside the gene matches. CDR3 size: 17 residues. The germline gives CDR1 MGHRA, CDR2 YSYEKL. This chain's CDR3 is CASKLLAGGPSTDTQYF. Here the CDR3 DNA reads TGCGCCAGCAAACTCTTAGCGGGGGGGCCGAGCACAGATACGCAGTATTTT.

This chain links TRBV5-1 with TRBJ2-7; TRBD1 matches 8 bases. With 3 bases clipped from V and 4 bases from J, the junction kept 15 bases outside the gene matches. This CDR3 comprises 17 residues. The V gene's germline CDR1 is SGHRS and CDR2 YFSETQ. CDR3 in DNA: TGCGCCAGCAGCTCCGGGACAGGAGTTCGGGCCATTTACGAGCAGTACTTC. Protein product: CASSSGTGVRAIYEQYF.

The chain has TRBV6-5 and TRBJ2-5; D gene ambiguous. Trimming left V 3 bases short and J 7 bases short, with 15 bases between. Germline V CDR1 and CDR2: MNHEY, SVGAGI. CDR3 length: 14 residues. This CDR3 reads CASSYSVLSGTQYF. CDR3 sequence (DNA): TGTGCCAGCAGTTATTCGGTCTTGTCAGGGACCCAGTACTTC.